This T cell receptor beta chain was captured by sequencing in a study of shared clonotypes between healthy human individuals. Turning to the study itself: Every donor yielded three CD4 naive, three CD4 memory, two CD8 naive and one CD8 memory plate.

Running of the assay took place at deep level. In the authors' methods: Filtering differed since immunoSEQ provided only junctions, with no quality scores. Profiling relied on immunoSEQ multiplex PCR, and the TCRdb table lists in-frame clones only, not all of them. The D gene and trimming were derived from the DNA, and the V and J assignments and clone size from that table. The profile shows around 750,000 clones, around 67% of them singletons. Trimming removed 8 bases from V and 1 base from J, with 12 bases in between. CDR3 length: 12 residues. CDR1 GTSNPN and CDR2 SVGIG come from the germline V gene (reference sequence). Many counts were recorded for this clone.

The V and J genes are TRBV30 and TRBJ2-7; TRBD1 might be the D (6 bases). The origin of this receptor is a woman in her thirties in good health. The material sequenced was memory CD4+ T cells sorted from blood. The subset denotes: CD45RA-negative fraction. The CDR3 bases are TGTGCCGGGTGGGACATGTCCTACGAGCAGTACTTC. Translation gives CAGWDMSYEQYF.